One sample yielded the 18 T cell receptor beta chains listed below, sequenced in a study of T cell responses to AZD1222 COVID-19 vaccine. Sequencing was performed with immunoSEQ multiplex PCR; in TCRdb, only in-frame clones are kept and a portion is missing. The sample has around 110,000 clones, approximately 87% seen once. The material was peripheral blood, obtained on day 0 of AZD1222 vaccination. These TCRs come from an adult in good health.

The rearrangement links TRBV28 to TRBJ2-3; 7 nucleotides line up with TRBD2. Per the germline V gene, CDR1 is MDHEN and CDR2 is SYDVKM. J was trimmed by 3 bases and V by 4 bases; bases with no gene match: 7. CDR3 size: 15 residues. CDR3 coding DNA: TGTGCCAGCAGTTCTGCCGGGACTATGACAGATACGCAGTATTTT. Protein product: CASSSAGTMTDTQYF.

The gene calls are TRBV19 and TRBJ2-7; D perhaps matches TRBD1 (6 bases). CDR1 and CDR2 from the germline V gene are LNHDA and SQIVND (reference sequence). V was trimmed by 3 bases and J by 4 bases, leaving 22 bases between them. This CDR3 is built from 17 residues. CDR3 DNA: TGTGCCAGTAGTATTGGTGCCTCCGGGACACCGACATACGAGCAGTACTTC. This sequence encodes CASSIGASGTPTYEQYF.

The chain links TRBV19 to TRBJ1-2, with 8 nucleotides matching TRBD1. Trimming cost V 5 bases and J 7 bases; bases outside gene matches: 12. CDR1 is LNHDA and CDR2 is SQIVND in the germline V gene (reference sequence). This CDR3 has 15 amino acids. CDR3 coding DNA: TGTGCCAGTAGTCCGGGACAGGCACCTGGGGGTGGCTACACCTTC. It is translated as CASSPGQAPGGGYTF.

The chain joins TRBV4-1 to TRBJ2-7; D is perhaps TRBD2 (5 bases). The CDR3 consists of 14 residues. V lost 0 bases to trimming and J lost 8 bases, with 14 bases between them. Germline CDR1 is MGHRA and CDR2 is YSYEKL. CDR3 nucleotides: TGCGCCAGCAGCCAAGATATTGGGAGCATCAAGCAGTACTTC. Encoded protein: CASSQDIGSIKQYF.

V is TRBV6-5 and J is TRBJ2-1; D is uncertain. The germline gives CDR1 MNHEY, CDR2 SVGAGI. There are 13 residues in the CDR3. The germline V and J ends were trimmed by 6 bases and 5 bases, with 11 bases remaining between them. CDR3 in amino acids: CASRSDGNNEQFF. CDR3 bases: TGTGCCAGCAGATCGGACGGAAACAATGAGCAGTTCTTC.

The V and J genes are TRBV7-2 and TRBJ1-5; the D gene is possibly TRBD1 (5 bases). The CDR3 length is 14 residues. Trimming stripped 5 bases from V and 3 bases from J, with 11 bases between. The V gene's germline CDR1 is SGHTA and CDR2 FQGNSA. CDR3 coding DNA: TGTGCCAGCAGCCCCAGGGACCCCAATCAGCCCCAGCATTTT. It codes for CASSPRDPNQPQHF.

The chain employs TRBV28 and TRBJ1-6; 9 bases fit TRBD1. Unmatched junction bases numbered 4, after V lost 6 bases and J lost 7 bases. CDR1 and CDR2 (germline): MDHEN, SYDVKM. This CDR3 is 14 amino acids long. CDR3 nucleotides: TGTGCCAGCAGCCCGGGACAGGGCAATTCACCCCTCCACTTT. It specifies CASSPGQGNSPLHF.

The V gene is TRBV27, the J gene TRBJ2-7; tentatively, D is TRBD2 (6 bases). V lost 10 bases and J lost 2, with 12 bases in between. This CDR3 is built from 12 residues. Germline V gene sequence: CDR1 MNHEY, CDR2 SMNVEV (reference sequence). The CDR3: CATRDFTYEQYF. The CDR3 region has the DNA TGTGCCACCCGGGACTTTACCTACGAGCAGTACTTC.

The V call is TRBV19, the J call TRBJ2-7, with 7 bases identical to TRBD1. The V segment lost 6 bases and the J segment 3 bases; nucleotides outside the gene matches: 11. The CDR3 has 15 amino acids. Germline assignment: CDR1 LNHDA and CDR2 SQIVND (reference sequence). The CDR3 region is CASSSDRERSYEQYF. The DNA for the CDR3 is TGTGCCAGTAGCTCTGACAGGGAAAGAAGCTACGAGCAGTACTTC.

This chain links TRBV6-1 with TRBJ2-1; D perhaps matches TRBD2 (6 bases). V lost 2 bases and J lost 7, with 6 bases in between. Looked up from germline, CDR1 is MNHNS and CDR2 is SASEGT. The CDR3 runs to 12 residues. The CDR3 protein is CASSESGNEQFF. CDR3 nucleotide sequence: TGTGCCAGCAGTGAAAGCGGGAATGAGCAGTTCTTC.

A few counts support this clone. V gene TRBV13 combines with J gene TRBJ2-3, with 8 bases aligning to TRBD2. V lost 7 bases and J lost 1; bases outside the gene matches: 13. The CDR3 totals 17 residues. Germline CDR1 is PRHDT and CDR2 is FYEKMQ (reference sequence). This CDR3 is CASTSKLAEVGTDTQYF. CDR3 in DNA: TGTGCCAGCACTTCAAAACTAGCGGAAGTTGGCACAGATACGCAGTATTTT. Full variable domain (remainder filled in from reference TRBV13 and TRBJ2-3): AAGVIQSPRHLIKEKRETATLKCYPIPRHDTVYWYQQGPGQDPQFLISFYEKMQSDKGSIPDRFSAQQFSDYHSELNMSSLELGDSALYFCASTSKLAEVGTDTQYFGPGTRLTVL.

Points on this clone: Other DNA variants within this sample encode the same CDR3. The V and J genes are TRBV5-1 and TRBJ1-1; 7 bases align to TRBD1. V was pared by 3 bases and J by 2 bases, with 4 bases of the junction left unmatched. This CDR3 is built from 14 residues. Germline CDR1 reads SGHRS; CDR2 reads YFSETQ. The chain's CDR3 is CASSYQGVNTEAFF. The CDR3 nucleotides are TGCGCCAGCAGCTATCAGGGGGTAAACACTGAAGCTTTCTTT.

This chain joins TRBV30 and TRBJ1-5; D gene ambiguous. Germline lookup yields CDR1 GTSNPN and CDR2 SVGIG (reference sequence). V lost 5 bases and J 0 bases, leaving 23 bases between the germline ends. The CDR3 totals 18 residues. In nucleotides, the CDR3 is TGTGCCTGGGTCCTCGGAGGAAACGGGATATATAGCAATCAGCCCCAGCATTTT. It is translated as CAWVLGGNGIYSNQPQHF.

The chain has TRBV27 and TRBJ2-2; no reliable D call. This CDR3 is 12 amino acids long. The germline V gene encodes CDR1 MNHEY and CDR2 SMNVEV (reference sequence). V was trimmed by 5 bases and J by 7 bases, leaving 8 bases between them. CDR3 DNA: TGTGCCAGCAGTCCGCTGGGCGGGGAGCTGTTTTTT. Residues: CASSPLGGELFF.

This clone was seen only a few times. V is TRBV4-1 and J is TRBJ1-6, with TRBD1 as a possible D gene (6 bases). With 0 bases removed from V and 10 bases from J, the gap between germline ends came to 16 bases. CDR3 length: 16 amino acids. CDR1 is MGHRA, CDR2 YSYEKL, per germline. The CDR3 DNA sequence: TGCGCCAGCAGCCAAGAGGGGACCAGGGGAGGCTCACCCCTCCACTTT. Protein: CASSQEGTRGGSPLHF.

The DNA of the CDR3 is TGTGCCAGCAGCTTGGCAGGAGGTCAGCCCCAGCATTTT. Protein product: CASSLAGGQPQHF. V gene TRBV5-4 combines with J gene TRBJ1-5; D gene uncertain. V gave up 0 bases and J gave up 6 bases, with 7 bases separating them. The CDR3 spans 13 residues. Germline CDR1 is SGHNT and CDR2 is YYREEE (reference sequence).

This chain connects TRBV6-5 to TRBJ2-1, with TRBD2 identical over 8 bases. CDR3 size: 15 residues. From germline, CDR1 is MNHEY and CDR2 SVGAGI. V lost 6 bases and J lost 6; bases outside the gene matches: 10. For the CDR3, the DNA is TGTGCCAGCAGGCTATCAGCGGGAGCGGGCAATGAGCAGTTCTTC. Its translation: CASRLSAGAGNEQFF.

The chain carries TRBV28 and TRBJ2-7; tentatively, D is TRBD1 (5 bases). Germline V CDR1 and CDR2: MDHEN, SYDVKM. V was clipped by 7 bases and J by 3 bases, with 19 bases between them. This CDR3 is 15 amino acids long. This CDR3 reads CASTSVLLQVYEQYF. DNA of the CDR3: TGTGCCAGCACCTCGGTACTGCTACAGGTCTACGAGCAGTACTTC. The complete variable domain, with remaining parts taken from reference TRBV28 and TRBJ2-7, reads DVKVTQSSRYLVKRTGEKVFLECVQDMDHENMFWYRQDPGLGLRLIYFSYDVKMKEKGDIPEGYSVSREKKERFSLILESASTNQTSMYLCASTSVLLQVYEQYFGPGTRLTVT.